Listed below are T cell receptor beta chains from one sample, sequenced in a study of T cells expressing NK-cell markers. TCRdb reprocessed the 5' RACE reads, with one entry per CDR3 protein and no DNA. The sample has about 150,000 distinct CDR3 sequences. The sample was blood T cells: a sorted CD56 or NKG2C T cell subset, CD4+ or CD8+ T cells, or bulk PBMC T cells (not recorded which). These TCRs come from a woman aged 45-65 years in good health. Both conserved end residues are part of each CDR3.

J gene	V gene	CDR3 protein
TRBJ2-2	TRBV9	CASSVHREGTGELFF
TRBJ2-2	TRBV12-3/TRBV12-4	CASSLVRQGYTGELFF
TRBJ1-1	TRBV11-2	CASSLILNTEAFF
TRBJ2-5	TRBV29-1	CSVGTGETQYF
TRBJ2-7	TRBV5-1	CASSLEPGTAYEQYF
TRBJ2-7	TRBV12-3/TRBV12-4	CASSFFPASEREQYF
TRBJ1-1	TRBV29-1	CSPVRANTEAFF
TRBJ2-1	TRBV27	CASRVQGMSYNEQFF
TRBJ2-1	TRBV4-1	CASSHPSSGGRSNEQFF
TRBJ2-1	TRBV24-1	CATSDKGPRDRVGFLAREQFF
TRBJ2-4	TRBV9	CASSVVGTSGRGNIQYF
TRBJ1-2	TRBV4-1	CASSEDPALSSWYGYTF
TRBJ2-5	TRBV5-4	CASSPRVVAGAEETQYF
TRBJ2-6	TRBV4-1	CASSAQGAQLPGANVLTF
TRBJ1-5	TRBV12-3/TRBV12-4	CASSLVDGAVIEAQHF
TRBJ2-2	TRBV7-9	CASSSSLPNTGELFF
TRBJ1-6	TRBV7-8	CASSLGGTNSPLHF
TRBJ2-1	TRBV29-1	CSGLEGAWQFF
TRBJ1-4	TRBV29-1	CSTRVNYNEKLFF
TRBJ1-6	TRBV7-8	CASSLELKTYNSPLHF
TRBJ2-6	TRBV11-2	CASSFAEAEGANVLTF
TRBJ1-1	TRBV4-1	CASSQNLGDLSPEAFF
TRBJ2-1	TRBV7-9	CASSGDRAEQFF
TRBJ1-4	TRBV7-8	CASSLEVWWTGGRENEKLFF
TRBJ2-1	TRBV15	CATSKGTTYNEQFF
TRBJ2-2	TRBV9	CASSVDRLATGELFF
TRBJ2-1	TRBV2	CASRVEDFDEQFF
TRBJ2-1	TRBV4-1	CASSHEALGGLAGYNEQFF
TRBJ2-1	TRBV13	CASSSDTYNEQFF
TRBJ2-6	TRBV12-5	CASGFHRTGRFGANVLTF
TRBJ2-7	TRBV10-2	CASSDHRTEAYEQYF
TRBJ2-5	TRBV7-3	CASSLTGGNYQETQYF
TRBJ2-2	TRBV5-1	CASSPRSGTTLPNTGELFF
TRBJ2-5	TRBV2	CASKWTGVQETQYF
TRBJ1-2	TRBV2	CASSHDRRNYGYTF
TRBJ1-1	TRBV7-8	CASRSGAEAFF
TRBJ2-7	TRBV10-3	CAISEGGGAIYEQYF
TRBJ2-7	TRBV12-3/TRBV12-4	CASSLLTSARYGEQYF
TRBJ2-5	TRBV6-2/TRBV6-3	CASMEGPTGGIRETQYF
TRBJ2-2	TRBV12-3/TRBV12-4	CASAWEGASGELFF
TRBJ2-3	TRBV5-4	CASSYGTASTDTQYF
TRBJ1-6	TRBV4-1	CASSPRGLNSPLHF
TRBJ1-6	TRBV4-1	CASSHIESPLHF
TRBJ2-1	TRBV14	CASSGGAYNEQFF
TRBJ2-5	TRBV27	CASSRGLAGETQYF
TRBJ2-7	TRBV14	CASSQASGPPHEQYF
TRBJ2-5	TRBV6-7	CASSYGRRLYQETQYF
TRBJ2-3	TRBV2	CASELRSSGYSTDTQYF
TRBJ2-1	TRBV5-6	CASTWGREQFF
TRBJ2-5	TRBV9	CASSGAPREGETQYF
TRBJ2-3	TRBV5-1	CASSFELHTDTQYF
TRBJ2-1	TRBV29-1	CSVAGTSGRWDEQFF
TRBJ2-3	TRBV7-3	CASSLGSSSTDTQYF
TRBJ2-4	TRBV27	CASSGLAGAHWNIQYF
TRBJ2-1	TRBV5-1	CASSLELAVGYEQFF
TRBJ2-3	TRBV12-3/TRBV12-4	CASSPVAGVITDTQYF
TRBJ2-4	TRBV12-3/TRBV12-4	CASRGEGLVQYF
TRBJ1-6	TRBV19	CASSYLADSLAGSPLHF
TRBJ2-7	TRBV4-1	CASSLASGSRNREQYF